The next 25 T cell receptor beta chains were all read from a single sample in a study of regulatory T cells in long-lasting Graves disease. The time point is: newly diagnosed GD, antithyroid drugs for less than 3 months. RNA isolated from PBMCs was used to make the TCR library. The TCR beta library used iRepertoire HTBI primers with Arm-PCR amplification of CDR3. TCRdb re-derived calls from the multiplex PCR reads in MiXCR, one entry per CDR3 protein. The sample contains around 250,000 distinct CDR3 sequences, approximately 18% of which appear only once. The data also belong to a second study, concerning T cells in Graves' hyperthyroidism and ophthalmopathy.

The specimen was peripheral blood mononuclear cells (PBMCs), collected at new diagnosis, from a patient treated with antithyroid drugs. These receptor sequences come from a woman aged 25 to 45 with Graves disease.

Ten or more counts support this clonotype. The rearrangement joins TRBV2 to TRBJ2-2, with D tentatively TRBD2 (6 bases). CDR3 length: 13 amino acids. V was pared by 3 bases and J by 4 bases, with 6 bases between. Germline CDR1 is SNHLY and CDR2 is FYNNEI. CDR3 nucleotide sequence: TGTGCCAGCAGTGAGCGGGGCACCGGGGAGCTGTTTTTT. Protein product: CASSERGTGELFF.

This clonotype was seen repeatedly, ten times or more. The chain uses TRBV6-1 and TRBJ1-6; tentative D call: TRBD1 (5 bases). Germline CDR1 and CDR2: MNHNS and SASEGT. V was shortened by 4 bases and J by 8 bases, with 12 bases between the two germline ends. The CDR3 spans 14 residues. In DNA form, the CDR3 reads TGTGCCAGCAGTGGGGGCCAGGGCCATTCACCCCTCCACTTT. Its protein product is CASSGGQGHSPLHF.

This clonotype occurred many times. J is TRBJ2-5 and V is TRBV7-8, with 9 bases aligning to TRBD1. Trimming cost V 5 bases and J 5 bases; bases outside gene matches: 9. Germline V lookup: CDR1 SGHVS, CDR2 FQNEAQ. The CDR3 loop spans 15 amino acids. CDR3 protein: CASSHQTGGGETQYF. CDR3 DNA: TGTGCCAGCAGCCACCAGACAGGGGGTGGGGAGACCCAGTACTTC.

The count of this clonotype is one. A read error may explain this, as a much larger clone is one base away. The rearrangement links TRBV12-3 or TRBV12-4 to TRBJ1-1; D possibly corresponds to TRBD1 (5 bases). The CDR3 has 14 residues. The germline V and J ends were trimmed by 8 bases and 5 bases, with 18 bases remaining between them. CDR3 coding DNA: TGTGCCAGCTACACTACAAGGGGCTTAACTGAAGCTTTCTTT. This encodes CASYTTRGLTEAFF.

This clonotype was recorded many times. The chain couples TRBV27 to TRBJ1-1; the D is unclear. The CDR3 is 15 amino acids. V dropped 3 bases and J dropped 3 bases, with 14 bases sitting between them. Germline values: CDR1 MNHEY, CDR2 SMNVEV (reference sequence). The CDR3 DNA follows: TGTGCCAGCAGTTTCGAACACCCGCGGCACACTGAAGCTTTCTTT. It is translated as CASSFEHPRHTEAFF.

The V and J genes are TRBV11-1 and TRBJ2-3; 13 nucleotides agree with TRBD2. CDR3 length: 16 residues. Germline loops: CDR1 SGHAT, CDR2 FQDESV (reference sequence). V lost 4 bases and J lost 6; bases outside the gene matches: 7. In DNA form, the CDR3 reads TGTGCCAGCAGCTCGGGGACTAGCGGGACCGTCGATACGCAGTATTTT. Translation: CASSSGTSGTVDTQYF. Filled out from reference TRBV11-1 and TRBJ2-3, the complete variable domain reads EAEVAQSPRYKITEKSQAVAFWCDPISGHATLYWYRQILGQGPELLVQFQDESVVDDSQLPKDRFSAERLKGVDSTLKIQPAELGDSAMYLCASSSGTSGTVDTQYFGPGTRLTVL.

This clonotype was seen a few times. The chain is built from TRBV6-2 or TRBV6-3 and TRBJ2-3; TRBD2 matches 7 bases. Losses at the gene ends were 6 bases for V and 8 bases for J; bases not matched to a gene: 14. In germline, CDR1 is MNHEY, CDR2 SVGEGT. The CDR3 sequence is 15 residues long. In DNA, the CDR3 is TGTGCCAGCAGGCCACCCGGGGGGATATGGGGTACGCAGTATTTT. This encodes CASRPPGGIWGTQYF.

This clonotype was seen ten or more times. V and J are TRBV5-1 and TRBJ2-1; D remains ambiguous. Trimming cost V 4 bases and J 5 bases, with 7 bases left between them. This CDR3 is 12 amino acids long. Germline V lookup: CDR1 SGHRS, CDR2 YFSETQ. CDR3 region: CASSGSNNEQFF. CDR3 nucleotide sequence: TGCGCCAGCAGCGGCAGTAACAATGAGCAGTTCTTC.

This clonotype has more than one count but fewer than ten. This chain joins TRBV7-8 and TRBJ1-2; D is undetermined. The V gene lost 5 bases and the J gene lost 8 bases, with 15 bases spanning the gap. The CDR3 has 13 amino acids. Germline CDR1 reads SGHVS; CDR2 reads FQNEAQ. Here the CDR3 reads CASSPQESLGYTF. The CDR3 DNA sequence: TGTGCCAGCAGCCCCCAGGAGAGTTTAGGCTACACCTTC.

This clonotype has a count of ten or more. The chain uses TRBV6-5 and TRBJ1-6; tentative D call: TRBD1 (5 bases). The CDR3 spans 14 residues. Germline V gives CDR1 MNHEY, CDR2 SVGAGI. V was trimmed by 2 bases and J by 10 bases, leaving 12 bases between them. This CDR3 reads CASSYEGRRSPLHF. The CDR3 nucleotides are TGTGCCAGCAGTTACGAGGGGAGAAGGTCACCCCTCCACTTT.

This clonotype occurred many times. This rearrangement joins TRBV6-1 to TRBJ1-1; 8 bases agree with TRBD1. The germline gives CDR1 MNHNS, CDR2 SASEGT. The CDR3 runs 16 residues. V dropped 3 bases and J dropped 4; count of bases not matched to a gene: 10. This chain's CDR3 is CASSDSRGLGSTEAFF. CDR3 coding DNA: TGTGCCAGCAGTGATAGCAGGGGGCTCGGGTCCACTGAAGCTTTCTTT.

This clonotype came up many times. The rearrangement joins TRBV6-9 to TRBJ2-7, with 8 bases identical to TRBD1. The CDR3 length is 18 residues. With 3 bases clipped from V and 3 bases from J, the junction kept 16 bases outside the gene matches. The V gene's germline CDR1 is MNHGY and CDR2 SVAAGI. CDR3 sequence (DNA): TGTGCCAGCAGTTACCAATTAATTCAGGACAGGGTAGGCTACGAGCAGTACTTC. It encodes CASSYQLIQDRVGYEQYF.

This clonotype has at least ten counts. This chain links TRBV12-3 or TRBV12-4 with TRBJ2-2, with 12 bases that match TRBD2. The V and J ends lost 6 bases and 8 bases, in that order; junction bases with no gene match: 7. The CDR3 extends over 15 amino acids. The CDR3 spells CASSPSGGASGELFF. The CDR3 nucleotides are TGTGCCAGCAGCCCTAGCGGGGGGGCATCAGGGGAGCTGTTTTTT.

This clonotype has ten or more counts. The chain employs TRBV20-1 and TRBJ2-1; 7 bases match TRBD2. The germline CDR1 and CDR2 sequences are DFQATT and SNEGSKA (reference sequence). The CDR3 loop spans 14 amino acids. The trim removed 6 bases at V and 6 bases at J, leaving 11 bases unmatched. This CDR3 reads CSAIELRGSNEQFF. Written as DNA, the CDR3 is TGCAGTGCCATAGAGTTGCGGGGGAGCAATGAGCAGTTCTTC.

At least ten counts were recorded for this clonotype. One junction end disagrees with the germline gene, perhaps due to a read error. The chain has TRBV5-1 and TRBJ1-2; weak D call: TRBD1 (5 bases). Per the germline V gene, CDR1 is SGHRS and CDR2 is YFSETQ. This CDR3 is built from 16 residues. CDR3 amino acids: CASSLDAGRTIYGYTF. The CDR3 coding sequence is TGTGCCAGCAGCTTGGATGCAGGGAGAACCATATATGGCTACACCTTC.

There are a few counts of this clonotype. The genes are TRBV10-1 and TRBJ1-5; D unresolved. V shed 2 bases and J shed 2 bases, with 4 bases lying between them. Germline-derived CDR1 and CDR2 are WNHNN and SYGVQD (reference sequence). The CDR3 contains 13 residues. This CDR3 is CASSENGNQPQHF. CDR3 in DNA: TGCGCCAGCAGTGAGAACGGCAATCAGCCCCAGCATTTT.

This clonotype was counted ten times or more. This chain links TRBV6-1 with TRBJ2-5; D not resolved. Trimming cost V 7 bases and J 5 bases, with 5 bases left between them. This CDR3 is 10 amino acids long. From germline, CDR1 is MNHNS and CDR2 SASEGT. Here the CDR3 reads CASTGETQYF. The CDR3 bases are TGTGCCAGCACCGGGGAGACCCAGTACTTC.

This clonotype came up many times. The chain's CDR3 is CASGLGQEIINTEAFF. CDR3 in DNA: TGTGCCAGCGGTTTGGGACAGGAGATAATCAACACTGAAGCTTTCTTT. The V call is TRBV7-9, the J call TRBJ1-1; 8 nucleotides agree with TRBD1. Germline CDR1 and CDR2: SEHNR and FQNEAQ (reference sequence). V shed 8 bases, J shed 2 bases, and the junction held 13 bases outside the gene matches. The CDR3 covers 16 residues.

Only a few counts were recorded for this clonotype. V usage is TRBV5-5 and J usage is TRBJ1-2; TRBD1 agrees at 9 bases. CDR3 length: 15 residues. With 4 bases clipped from V and 4 bases from J, the junction kept 8 bases outside the gene matches. Germline V gives CDR1 SGHKS, CDR2 YYEKEE (reference sequence). CDR3 nucleotide sequence: TGTGCCAGCAGCGAGGGACAGGGCTTTAGCTATGGCTACACCTTC. Protein product: CASSEGQGFSYGYTF.

This clonotype was counted only a few times. The V call is TRBV6-1, the J call TRBJ1-2, with D unclear. V lost 7 bases to trimming and J lost 5 bases, with 17 bases between them. Germline CDR1 is MNHNS and CDR2 is SASEGT. The CDR3 contains 14 residues. DNA of the CDR3: TGTGCCAGCAAAAAACTCCAGGTGCTGTATGGCTACACCTTC. Residues: CASKKLQVLYGYTF.

This rearrangement joins TRBV4-1 to TRBJ2-7; D not certain. This CDR3 is 16 amino acids long. V dropped 1 base and J dropped 0 bases, with 13 bases sitting between them. Looked up from germline, CDR1 is MGHRA and CDR2 is YSYEKL. CDR3 coding DNA: TGCGCCAGCAGCCAAGGATTGTTCGGAAGCTCCTACGAGCAGTACTTC. The encoded protein is CASSQGLFGSSYEQYF.

This clonotype turned up a few times. The CDR3 DNA reads TGCGCCAGCAGCTTGGATGGGACAGGGGACCGCCTATTGGGAGGCTACACCTTC. It specifies CASSLDGTGDRLLGGYTF. V is TRBV5-1 and J is TRBJ1-2; TRBD1 aligns across 10 bases. The CDR3 contains 18 residues. V was clipped by 0 bases and J by 8 bases; unmatched bases: 16. Germline values: CDR1 SGHRS, CDR2 YFSETQ.

The table lists this clonotype with a few counts. V and J are TRBV27 and TRBJ1-2; 8 bases are shared with TRBD1. V lost 4 bases, J lost 2 bases, and 12 bases stayed unmatched. The CDR3 covers 17 residues. Germline-derived CDR1 and CDR2 are MNHEY and SMNVEV (reference sequence). The CDR3 reads CASSSFLADRVNYGYTF. In DNA form, the CDR3 reads TGTGCCAGCAGTTCCTTCCTCGCGGACAGGGTAAACTATGGCTACACCTTC.

This clonotype has ten or more counts. The chain has TRBV6-1 and TRBJ2-7; 10 bases match TRBD2. This CDR3 is 14 amino acids long. In germline, CDR1 is MNHNS, CDR2 SASEGT. V lost 7 bases to trimming and J lost 3 bases; unmatched junction nucleotides: 6. This chain's CDR3 is CASNIAGGDYEQYF. DNA for the CDR3: TGTGCCAGCAACATAGCGGGGGGAGACTACGAGCAGTACTTC.

Many counts were recorded for this clonotype. The rearrangement joins TRBV12-3 or TRBV12-4 to TRBJ2-2; 9 positions match TRBD1. Trimming took 3 bases from V and 6 from J; bases not matched to a gene: 8. There are 16 residues in the CDR3. The CDR3 region is CASSLGDRADPGELFF. For the CDR3, the DNA is TGTGCCAGCAGTTTGGGGGACAGGGCTGACCCCGGGGAGCTGTTTTTT.